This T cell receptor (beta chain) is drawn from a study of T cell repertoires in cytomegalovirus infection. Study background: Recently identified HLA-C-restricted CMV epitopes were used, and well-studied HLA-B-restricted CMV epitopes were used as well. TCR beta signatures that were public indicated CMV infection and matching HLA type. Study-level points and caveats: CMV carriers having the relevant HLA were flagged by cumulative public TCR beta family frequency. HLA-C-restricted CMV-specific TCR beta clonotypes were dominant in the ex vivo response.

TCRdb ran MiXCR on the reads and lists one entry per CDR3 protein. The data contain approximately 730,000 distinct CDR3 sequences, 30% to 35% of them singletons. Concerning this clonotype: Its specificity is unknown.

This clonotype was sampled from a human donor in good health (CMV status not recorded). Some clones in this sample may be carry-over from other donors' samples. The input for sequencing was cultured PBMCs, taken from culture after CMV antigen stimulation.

The CDR3 sequence is CASSERGFNEKLFF. Written as DNA, the CDR3 is TGTGCCAGCAGTGAACGGGGTTTTAATGAAAAACTGTTTTTT. The chain has TRBV25-1 and TRBJ1-4; D ambiguous. Germline CDR1 reads MGHDK; CDR2 reads SYGVNS. V lost 2 bases and J lost 4, with 8 bases in between. The CDR3 consists of 14 residues.